The T cell receptor beta chain under discussion was sequenced for a study of cytomegalovirus exposure and HLA in healthy donors. Sequencing used immunoSEQ multiplex PCR; TCRdb keeps in-frame clones, though not all of them. The sample has under 300,000 clones; roughly 90% are singletons. Trimming shortened V by 4 bases and J by 4 bases, and 24 bases separated the two germline ends. Germline V CDR1 and CDR2: SGHNT, YYREEE (reference sequence). CDR3 length: 17 amino acids. The J gene is TRBJ2-7, the V gene TRBV5-4; TRBD1 is a possible D gene (5 bases). The sequence was obtained from a young woman in good health and CMV-seronegative. The specimen was PBMCs. DNA of the CDR3: TGTGCCAGCAGCCCGGCATCGTCGTTGGGCAGGGCATACGAGCAGTACTTC. Its translation is CASSPASSLGRAYEQYF.